This T cell receptor beta chain is drawn from a study of patients and donors after allogeneic stem cell transplantation (dated by TCRdb to the early 2020s). This clonotype has only a few counts. Its antigen is not yet known. One base away there is no much larger clone; base qualities are not given. The library relied on RT-PCR. TCRdb names NextSeq 550 as the instrument used. TCRdb trimmed public reads at Q25 via fastp, called clones via MiXCR and kept in-frame beta chains. Every distinct CDR3 protein forms one entry, paired with its most common genes and DNA. The sample profile shows roughly 940,000 distinct CDR3 sequences; about a sixth of them were found once. Jointly, the top ten make up roughly 6.4% of the sample. The CDR3 numbers 14 residues from cysteine through phenylalanine. Here the CDR3 DNA is all that survives: 42 bases in frame from base 1. The germline V gene (reference sequence) specifies SEHNR as CDR1 and FQNEAQ as CDR2. V was cut back by 1 base and J by 1 base, leaving a gap of 8 bases between them.

The chain links TRBV7-9 with TRBJ2-7; the D segment cannot be called with confidence. The clonotype originates from a human donor who was either an allogeneic HSCT recipient or a stem cell or donor lymphocyte infusion donor (not recorded which). It is not recorded whose cells these are; they may come from a transplant donor. Sequenced: blood, either unsorted or a sorted T cell fraction (not recorded which). The DNA sequence reads TGTGCCAGCAGCTTAGAGTCGCTTTCCTACGAGCAGTACTTC. The translation is CASSLESLSYEQYF.